Sequencing of this T cell receptor beta chain was carried out in a study of blood T cell repertoires in COVID-19. Study as a whole: Spain, Italy and the United States supplied samples that represented acute and convalescent COVID-19. T cells, B-cell-depleted T cells, or PBMCs provided the cDNA or gDNA that served as material.

This CDR3 comprises 17 residues. The germline V gene encodes CDR1 LGHDT and CDR2 YNNKEL (reference sequence). Trimming took 1 base from V and 5 from J; bases not matched to a gene: 9. Here immunoSEQ multiplex PCR was the method, and the copy in TCRdb shows in-frame clones only, minus some. The data show about 150,000 clones, 75% to 85% seen once. The clonotype was recovered from a woman aged 45-65 years in a cohort sampled during active or convalescent COVID-19. The chain has TRBV3-1 (or the pseudogene TRBV3-2) and TRBJ2-5; 11 nucleotides match TRBD2. Sequenced: peripheral blood. The CDR3 reads CASSQVRGASGGETQYF. CDR3 nucleotide sequence: TGTGCCAGCAGCCAAGTCCGTGGGGCTAGCGGGGGGGAGACCCAGTACTTC.